The 30 T cell receptor beta chains reported below all come from one sample, sequenced in a study of OX40 agonist ivuxolimab in advanced cancers. The assay was immunoSEQ multiplex PCR, and TCRdb's table has in-frame clones only and misses some. The sample holds roughly 45,000 clones; 85% are singletons and the top ten take about a fifth. Sequences were derived from CD4+ or CD8+ T cells sorted from blood, sampled in a trial of the OX40 agonist ivuxolimab. The receptors originated from an adult with an advanced solid tumor such as melanoma, head and neck, liver or kidney cancer.

This clone came up once. V usage is TRBV19 and J usage is TRBJ1-5, with 8 bases that match TRBD1. The CDR3 contains 14 residues. Germline V gene data show CDR1 as LNHDA and CDR2 as SQIVND (reference sequence). With V trimmed by 6 bases and J by 6 bases, 7 bases remained unmatched. The CDR3 reads CASSETGDGQPQHF. CDR3 coding DNA: TGTGCCAGTAGCGAGACAGGGGACGGTCAGCCCCAGCATTTT.

The chain combines TRBV5-6 with TRBJ2-7; D is undetermined. The CDR3 length is 14 residues. Trimming took 2 bases from V and 3 from J, leaving 12 bases between them. The germline V gene has CDR1 SGHDT and CDR2 YYEEEE. CDR3 region: CASSFIQTRYEQYF. The CDR3, as DNA: TGTGCCAGCAGCTTTATTCAGACCCGCTACGAGCAGTACTTC.

This clone was counted only a few times. The V call is TRBV19, the J call TRBJ1-1; the match to TRBD1 covers 8 bases. With V trimmed by 5 bases and J by 5 bases, 10 bases remained unmatched. The length of the CDR3 is 15 residues. Germline V gene sequence: CDR1 LNHDA, CDR2 SQIVND (reference sequence). The CDR3 nucleotides read TGTGCCAGTAGTCCGTCAGGGGGCTCGGGGACTGAAGCTTTCTTT. Encoded protein: CASSPSGGSGTEAFF.

This clone occurred a few times. The genes are TRBV28 and TRBJ1-3; D is ambiguous. The CDR3 runs 15 residues. Germline V CDR1 and CDR2: MDHEN, SYDVKM. The V end lost 6 bases, the J end lost 3 bases, and 15 bases lay between the germline ends. Written as DNA, the CDR3 is TGTGCCAGCAGCTCCCCGGGCACTTTTGGAAACACCATATATTTT. It encodes CASSSPGTFGNTIYF.

This clone was seen only a few times. The J gene is TRBJ2-7, the V gene TRBV11-2, with a tentative D call TRBD1 (6 bases). The CDR3 spans 14 residues. With 5 bases removed from V and 4 bases from J, the gap between germline ends came to 15 bases. Per the germline V gene, CDR1 is SGHAT and CDR2 is FQNNGV. CDR3 in amino acids: CASSPKLGGYEQYV. Here the CDR3 DNA reads TGTGCCAGCAGCCCCAAATTAGGGGGATACGAGCAGTACGTC.

The V call is TRBV4-3, the J call TRBJ2-7; 7 nucleotides align to TRBD1. The CDR3 spans 15 residues. Germline CDR1 and CDR2: LGHNA and YSLEER. The V segment lost 1 base and the J segment 2 bases; nucleotides outside the gene matches: 5. CDR3: CASSQGVQGAYEQYF. For the CDR3, the DNA is TGCGCCAGCAGCCAAGGTGTCCAGGGGGCCTACGAGCAGTACTTC.

This chain uses TRBV5-1 with TRBJ2-7, with 7 bases that match TRBD2. V lost 4 bases and J lost 7; bases outside the gene matches: 5. This CDR3 has 12 amino acids. Germline values: CDR1 SGHRS, CDR2 YFSETQ. CDR3 DNA sequence: TGCGCCAGCAGCGGGGGGGACTGGGAGCAGTACTTC. It translates to CASSGGDWEQYF. The variable domain in full, with the rest retrieved from reference TRBV5-1 and TRBJ2-7, is KAGVTQTPRYLIKTRGQQVTLSCSPISGHRSVSWYQQTPGQGLQFLFEYFSETQRNKGNFPGRFSGRQFSNSRSEMNVSTLELGDSALYLCASSGGDWEQYFGPGTRLTVT.

The V call is TRBV5-5, the J call TRBJ2-6; no definite D call. Trimming left V 2 bases short and J 2 bases short, with 5 bases between. The germline V gene encodes CDR1 SGHKS and CDR2 YYEKEE (reference sequence). This CDR3 has 14 amino acids. The CDR3 region has the DNA TGTGCCAGCAGCTTTATCGCTGGGGCCAACGTCCTGACTTTC. This gives the protein CASSFIAGANVLTF. Full variable domain (outside the CDR3, taken from reference TRBV5-5 and TRBJ2-6): DAGVTQSPTHLIKTRGQQVTLRCSPISGHKSVSWYQQVLGQGPQFIFQYYEKEERGRGNFPDRFSARQFPNYSSELNVNALLLGDSALYLCASSFIAGANVLTFGAGSRLTVL.

J is TRBJ1-2 and V is TRBV28, with a weak D call TRBD1 (6 bases). CDR1 MDHEN and CDR2 SYDVKM come from the germline V gene. V was pared by 3 bases and J by 1 base, with 18 bases between. The CDR3 has 17 residues. CDR3 nucleotides: TGTGCCAGCAGTTTTGGCTTGGCGGGGGGCGTTAACTATGGCTACACCTTC. Amino acid sequence: CASSFGLAGGVNYGYTF.

A word on this clone: This CDR3 is also generated by other DNA sequences in the sample. The chain employs TRBV5-6 and TRBJ1-1; D not certain. The CDR3 totals 12 residues. Deletions cut 0 bases from V and 7 bases from J, with 7 bases between. The V gene's germline CDR1 is SGHDT and CDR2 YYEEEE. CDR3 residues: CASSLGRIEAFF. The CDR3 DNA reads TGTGCCAGCAGCTTGGGACGGATTGAAGCTTTCTTT.

The chain recombines TRBV7-2 with TRBJ2-5; 8 bases fit TRBD2. Trimming removed 2 bases from V and 2 bases from J; junction bases left unmatched: 4. The CDR3 is 15 residues long. Germline V gene data show CDR1 as SGHTA and CDR2 as FQGNSA. CDR3: CASSLKVAGQETQYF. The CDR3 DNA sequence: TGTGCCAGCAGCTTAAAGGTAGCGGGGCAAGAGACCCAGTACTTC.

This chain connects TRBV7-3 to TRBJ2-2; D gene ambiguous. The V gene lost 2 bases and the J gene lost 6 bases, with 10 bases spanning the gap. The CDR3 sequence is 14 residues long. Germline CDR1 is SGHTA and CDR2 is FQGTGA. The CDR3 coding sequence is TGTGCCAGCAGCTTATCCAGCAGCGCCGGGGAGCTGTTTTTT. Its protein product is CASSLSSSAGELFF.

The V and J genes are TRBV7-7 and TRBJ2-7; D might be TRBD1 (6 bases). The CDR3 runs 15 residues. V dropped 5 bases and J dropped 2 bases, with 16 bases sitting between them. CDR1 is SSHAT and CDR2 is FNYEAQ in the germline V gene (reference sequence). The CDR3 loop reads CASSAHPGETYEQYF. The CDR3, as DNA: TGTGCCAGCAGCGCCCACCCAGGGGAAACCTACGAGCAGTACTTC.

This sequence joins TRBV7-3 and TRBJ2-1; 12 bases align to TRBD1. Germline lookup yields CDR1 SGHTA and CDR2 FQGTGA. The CDR3 sequence is 15 residues long. The ends lost 2 bases at V and 8 bases at J; junction bases unmatched: 4. The CDR3 is CASSLAGTGGDEQFF. CDR3 bases: TGTGCCAGCAGCTTAGCCGGGACAGGGGGCGATGAGCAGTTCTTC. Drawing the rest from reference TRBV7-3 and TRBJ2-1, the complete variable domain is GAGVSQTPSNKVTEKGKYVELRCDPISGHTALYWYRQSLGQGPEFLIYFQGTGAADDSGLPNDRFFAVRPEGSVSTLKIQRTERGDSAVYLCASSLAGTGGDEQFFGPGTRLTVL.

CDR3 coding DNA: TGTGCCAGCGTCGGACAGGGCCAAGAGACCCAGTACTTC. Its protein product is CASVGQGQETQYF. The V call is TRBV28, the J call TRBJ2-5; 8 bases fit TRBD1. Germline-derived CDR1 and CDR2 are MDHEN and SYDVKM. V lost 8 bases and J lost 1; bases outside the gene matches: 3. This CDR3 is built from 13 residues.

This clone was detected only once. The chain is built from TRBV7-9 and TRBJ1-1; the D gene is possibly TRBD1 (5 bases). The V end was cut by 5 bases, the J end by 1 base, with 14 bases between. The CDR3 consists of 15 residues. Germline CDR1 SEHNR, CDR2 FQNEAQ (reference sequence). The DNA for the CDR3 is TGTGCCAGCAGCCCGACCGCCGGGGGGAACACTGAAGCTTTCTTT. Translated, it gives CASSPTAGGNTEAFF.

This clone was seen a single time. The V call is TRBV9, the J call TRBJ1-2, with 9 bases matching TRBD1. Germline CDR1 SGDLS, CDR2 YYNGEE. Losses at the gene ends were 0 bases for V and 3 bases for J; bases not matched to a gene: 3. The CDR3 loop spans 15 amino acids. CDR3 coding DNA: TGTGCCAGCAGCGTAGCAAGGGACAGGGACTATGGCTACACCTTC. Its protein is CASSVARDRDYGYTF.

The gene calls are TRBV5-1 and TRBJ2-1; TRBD2 agrees at 7 bases. The CDR3 runs 16 residues. Germline trimming cut 3 bases from V and 4 bases from J; bases unmatched to any gene: 10. CDR1 is SGHRS, CDR2 YFSETQ, per germline. The CDR3 nucleotides read TGCGCCAGCAGCTCAGAGACTAGCCCTATTTACAATGAGCAGTTCTTC. Translating gives CASSSETSPIYNEQFF. The complete variable domain, with remaining parts taken from reference TRBV5-1 and TRBJ2-1, reads KAGVTQTPRYLIKTRGQQVTLSCSPISGHRSVSWYQQTPGQGLQFLFEYFSETQRNKGNFPGRFSGRQFSNSRSEMNVSTLELGDSALYLCASSSETSPIYNEQFFGPGTRLTVL.

The gene calls are TRBV2 and TRBJ1-2, with TRBD1 as a possible D gene (5 bases). In germline, CDR1 is SNHLY, CDR2 FYNNEI. This CDR3 is built from 14 residues. The V end was cut by 7 bases, the J end by 8 bases, with 20 bases between. The CDR3 region has the DNA TGTGCCAGCACCTGGGACCGATCCCGTGAGGGCTACACCTTC. Translated: CASTWDRSREGYTF.

This chain joins TRBV9 and TRBJ2-1, with 7 bases aligning to TRBD2. Germline V CDR1 and CDR2: SGDLS, YYNGEE. With 0 bases clipped from V and 0 bases from J, the junction kept 15 bases outside the gene matches. The CDR3 runs 20 residues. The CDR3 sequence is CASSVEGAWGAGNSYNEQFF. CDR3 DNA sequence: TGTGCCAGCAGCGTAGAAGGGGCGTGGGGAGCGGGGAACTCCTACAATGAGCAGTTCTTC.

The V and J genes are TRBV7-8 and TRBJ2-1, with 11 bases aligning to TRBD2. Germline CDR1 and CDR2: SGHVS and FQNEAQ. The ends lost 5 bases at V and 2 bases at J; junction bases unmatched: 5. This CDR3 is 16 amino acids long. The CDR3: CASSRSGGATYNEQFF. Here the CDR3 DNA reads TGTGCCAGCAGCCGTAGCGGGGGGGCGACCTACAATGAGCAGTTCTTC.

V is TRBV7-9 and J is TRBJ1-6; D perhaps matches TRBD1 (6 bases). CDR3 length: 18 residues. Germline-derived CDR1 and CDR2 are SEHNR and FQNEAQ (reference sequence). V lost 0 bases and J lost 0, with 12 bases in between. The CDR3 DNA follows: TGTGCCAGCAGCTTAGCGGAAAGGGGGAGCTCCTATAATTCACCCCTCCACTTT. It encodes CASSLAERGSSYNSPLHF.

J is TRBJ1-1 and V is TRBV19; D unresolved. The CDR3 consists of 13 residues. Trimming stripped 3 bases from V and 2 bases from J, with 7 bases between. Germline assignment: CDR1 LNHDA and CDR2 SQIVND (reference sequence). This CDR3 is CASSITGNTEAFF. The CDR3 coding sequence is TGTGCCAGTAGTATTACGGGTAACACTGAAGCTTTCTTT.

The gene calls are TRBV4-1 and TRBJ2-3; no definite D call. The V end lost 0 bases, the J end lost 2 bases, and 9 bases lay between the germline ends. CDR3 size: 15 residues. Germline V CDR1 and CDR2: MGHRA, YSYEKL. CDR3 region: CASSQDFPSTDTQYF. The CDR3 nucleotides read TGCGCCAGCAGCCAAGATTTTCCTTCCACAGATACGCAGTATTTT.

The V call is TRBV7-8, the J call TRBJ1-5; D is unclear. The length of the CDR3 is 15 residues. Germline V gene sequence: CDR1 SGHVS, CDR2 FQNEAQ. Trimming shortened V by 1 base and J by 6 bases, and 13 bases separated the two germline ends. DNA of the CDR3: TGTGCCAGCAGCTTAGAATTTACTTCGAGTCAGCCCCAGCATTTT. It specifies CASSLEFTSSQPQHF. Looking up the rest from reference TRBV7-8 and TRBJ1-5 gives the full variable domain: GAGVSQSPRYKVAKRGQDVALRCDPISGHVSLFWYQQALGQGPEFLTYFQNEAQLDKSGLPSDRFFAERPEGSVSTLKIQRTQQEDSAVYLCASSLEFTSSQPQHFGDGTRLSIL.

The V and J genes are TRBV27 and TRBJ2-5; TRBD2 aligns across 9 bases. Germline CDR1 is MNHEY and CDR2 is SMNVEV (reference sequence). The CDR3 runs 14 residues. Trimming removed 7 bases from V and 8 bases from J; junction bases left unmatched: 11. This CDR3 reads CASNAGTSTETQYF. The CDR3 nucleotides read TGTGCCAGCAATGCAGGGACTAGCACGGAAACCCAGTACTTC.

The chain recombines TRBV11-2 with TRBJ2-1; D is unclear. The CDR3 extends over 16 amino acids. The ends were cut back, 1 base at V and 7 bases at J, with 17 bases in the middle. Germline values: CDR1 SGHAT, CDR2 FQNNGV. CDR3 DNA: TGTGCCAGCAGCTTAGTATCTAGTTTTTATTTAAATGAGCAGTTCTTC. As protein: CASSLVSSFYLNEQFF.

The V gene is TRBV7-8, the J gene TRBJ2-1; TRBD1 is a possible D gene (6 bases). Germline CDR1 reads SGHVS; CDR2 reads FQNEAQ. V was cut by 1 base and J by 8 bases, with 15 bases left in between. The CDR3 sequence is 15 residues long. CDR3 residues: CASSLEGDPADEQFF. The DNA for the CDR3 is TGTGCCAGCAGCTTAGAGGGGGACCCAGCAGATGAGCAGTTCTTC.

A single count supports this clone. This sequence joins TRBV18 and TRBJ2-1; 9 bases are shared with TRBD1. There are 15 residues in the CDR3. Germline CDR1 is KGHSH and CDR2 is LQKENI. J gave up 8 bases and V 5 bases, and 10 bases lay outside the gene matches. The CDR3 loop reads CASSSAGTGWDEQFF. CDR3 DNA sequence: TGTGCCAGCTCATCAGCCGGGACAGGGTGGGATGAGCAGTTCTTC.

The chain couples TRBV7-3 to TRBJ2-3, with TRBD1 matching 11 bases. J lost 2 bases, V lost 5 bases, and 3 bases had no gene match. The germline CDR1 and CDR2 sequences are SGHTA and FQGTGA. The length of the CDR3 is 15 residues. The CDR3 region is CASSRDRGNTDTQYF. The CDR3 DNA sequence: TGTGCCAGCAGCAGGGACAGGGGGAACACAGATACGCAGTATTTT. The full variable domain, in which reference TRBV7-3 and TRBJ2-3 provide the parts outside the CDR3, is GAGVSQTPSNKVTEKGKYVELRCDPISGHTALYWYRQSLGQGPEFLIYFQGTGAADDSGLPNDRFFAVRPEGSVSTLKIQRTERGDSAVYLCASSRDRGNTDTQYFGPGTRLTVL.